A selection of T cell receptor beta chains follows, all from one sample in a study of blood T cell repertoires in COVID-19. Assay: immunoSEQ multiplex PCR; the TCRdb copy retains only in-frame clones and omits some. The sample consists of 200,000 to 250,000 clones, roughly 80% of them appearing once. Sequencing was performed on peripheral blood. The receptors shown here come from a man older than 75 with acute or convalescent COVID-19. The conserved cysteine and the conserved F or W are not part of the CDR3 here.

j_call: TRBJ2-5; v_call: TRBV5-1; cdr3_aa: ASSTDWTGAETQY
j_call: TRBJ2-3; v_call: TRBV5-1; cdr3_aa: ASSLVAGSTDTQY
j_call: TRBJ1-5; v_call: TRBV30; cdr3_aa: AWSRINTRGQPQH
j_call: TRBJ2-7; v_call: TRBV5-1; cdr3_aa: ASSLEAGGTYEQY
j_call: TRBJ2-1; v_call: TRBV5-4; cdr3_aa: ASSLGRGVGEQF
j_call: TRBJ2-2; v_call: TRBV7-2; cdr3_aa: ASSPGWRGGTLF
j_call: TRBJ2-1; v_call: TRBV9; cdr3_aa: ASSATPGQASYNEQF
j_call: TRBJ2-7; v_call: TRBV15; cdr3_aa: ATSRENSGRASYEQY
j_call: TRBJ2-3; v_call: TRBV6-6; cdr3_aa: ASSRRGTRTYSTDTQY
j_call: TRBJ1-2; v_call: TRBV14; cdr3_aa: ASSRFGQGRYGYT
j_call: TRBJ2-7; v_call: TRBV30; cdr3_aa: AWSVGDRGSHEQY
j_call: TRBJ2-4; v_call: TRBV15; cdr3_aa: ATSRGQAAKNIQY
j_call: TRBJ2-7; v_call: TRBV24-1; cdr3_aa: ATSDPGTGAYEQY
j_call: TRBJ1-3; v_call: TRBV18; cdr3_aa: ASSPGQTGNTIY
j_call: TRBJ1-2; v_call: TRBV28; cdr3_aa: ASRRDRTYGYT
j_call: TRBJ1-1; v_call: TRBV19; cdr3_aa: ASSILQTHMNTEAF
j_call: TRBJ2-4; v_call: TRBV21-1; cdr3_aa: ASSKSSGTGTIGGLAKNIQY
j_call: TRBJ1-1; v_call: TRBV15; cdr3_aa: ATSRGGGTGYTEAF
j_call: TRBJ2-7; v_call: TRBV21-1; cdr3_aa: ASSKLRIGVW